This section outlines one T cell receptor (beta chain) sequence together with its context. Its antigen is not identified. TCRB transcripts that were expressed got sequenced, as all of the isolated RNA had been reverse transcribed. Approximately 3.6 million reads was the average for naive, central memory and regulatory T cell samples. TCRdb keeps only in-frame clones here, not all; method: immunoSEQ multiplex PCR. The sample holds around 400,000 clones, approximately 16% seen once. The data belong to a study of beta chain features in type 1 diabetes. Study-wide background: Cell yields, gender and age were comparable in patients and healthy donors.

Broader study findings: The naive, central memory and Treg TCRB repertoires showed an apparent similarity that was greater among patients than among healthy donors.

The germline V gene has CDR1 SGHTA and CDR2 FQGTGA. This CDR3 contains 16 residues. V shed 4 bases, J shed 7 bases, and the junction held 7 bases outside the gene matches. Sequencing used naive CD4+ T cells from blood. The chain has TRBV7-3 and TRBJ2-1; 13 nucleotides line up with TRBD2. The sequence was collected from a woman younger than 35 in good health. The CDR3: CASSSRTSGRWNEQFF. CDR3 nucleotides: TGTGCCAGCAGCTCCCGGACTAGCGGGAGATGGAATGAGCAGTTCTTC.